The TCR beta chain under discussion was sequenced for a study of blood T cells in healthy people across ages (dated by TCRdb to about 2015). As for the study more broadly: In model experiments, template switching captured about one uniquely barcoded TCR beta cDNA molecule for every two T cells. For two donors (one aged 18 to 29 and one aged 80 or older), the study analyzed two additional independent replicas of 1 million unique cDNA reads from the same blood draw. The donors were split into four age groups: young (average 16 years), middle-aged (39), aged (more than 60) and long-lived (82). Using deep sequencing normalized with unique cDNA molecular identifiers, the study measured how TCR beta repertoire diversity changes with age. Donors of different ages were randomly distributed across sequencing lanes to avoid experimental bias.

Receptor amplification or capture employed 5' RACE. A second roughly 7 to 11 cycle PCR used a sample-barcoded 5' primer and a J-beta primer mix. Each TCR beta cDNA molecule received a unique molecular identifier from a template-switch 5' adaptor carrying 12 random nucleotides. Each sample yielded at least 2.5 million CDR3-containing paired-end reads. All of the RNA was converted into first-strand cDNA using the Mint cDNA synthesis kit, with a TRBC-specific oligonucleotide serving as the primer. After uracil-DNA glycosylase treatment, a first 18-cycle PCR used universal primers M1SS and BC2_uni_R on all cDNA. The published analysis was carried out like this. For normalization, 1 million high-quality reads, each with a distinct molecular identifier, were randomly selected from each sample. Instead of being binned into consensus sequences, reads with shared molecular identifiers were discarded. CDR3 identification, clonotype clustering and error correction used MiTCR with a Q25 quality threshold and the strictest error-elimination algorithm. Lower-bound total TCR beta diversity was estimated with a nonparametric unseen species model using Euler transformation. The public reads were quality trimmed at Q25 with fastp and then assembled into clones with MiXCR by TCRdb, keeping productive beta chains. Records with the same CDR3 protein are collapsed into one entry carrying the most frequent genes and DNA. The V and J calls were determined by TCRdb, not by the authors. For this sample the table gives 1.5 million to 2 million distinct CDR3 sequences, of which about two fifths were detected only once. The ten biggest clones cover about 23% of the sample.

Overall study results and their limits: There was a strong correlation between observed TCR beta diversity and the percentage of naive T cells measured by flow cytometry. As age increased, observed TCR beta diversity per million T cells dropped in a roughly linear way, and a significant reduction was already evident by age roughly 36. Total diversity estimates from one million sequenced T cells were considered lower bounds and underestimates. Compared with the aged group, more naive CD4+ T cells, fewer expanded clones and increased TCR diversity were shown by the long-lived group, suggesting age selection. Donor CMV infection status was unknown, potentially confounding age-related changes in expanded clonotypes. Because profiling used bulk unsorted PBMCs, naive and antigen-experienced compartments could not be compared conclusively.

The CDR3 spans 14 residues, from the cysteine through the phenylalanine. Only the CDR3 DNA is retained, 42 bases long and in frame from the first base. Between the V and J ends, shortened by 0 bases and 6 bases respectively, the junction contains 11 bases. From a lookup of the germline V gene (reference sequence), CDR1 and CDR2 are PRHDT and FYEKMQ. The donors were roughly 40 Caucasian individuals from Russia, aged roughly 6 to 90 years, who were systemically healthy. Each donor gave about 9.2 milliliters of peripheral blood, drawn into EDTA-treated Vacutainer tubes. PBMCs were isolated by Ficoll-Paque density-gradient centrifugation, with at least 7 million obtained per sample. Trizol reagent was used to extract total RNA from the PBMCs, yielding at least 5.5 micrograms per sample. Naive CD45RAhigh/CD27high T cell percentages were measured by flow cytometry on a PBMC aliquot from every donor. On this clonotype itself: Its antigen has not been determined. The sample holds no much larger clone one base away, and base qualities are not on file.

Sequenced: blood. The chain links TRBV13 with TRBJ2-5, with the D gene not clear enough to name. The clonotype originates from a human donor in good health. The nucleotide sequence reads TGTGCCAGCAGCTTAGGGACCCCGTCCCAGACCCAGTACTTC. This yields the protein CASSLGTPSQTQYF.